This is a list of T cell receptor beta chains from one sample in a study of blood T cell repertoires in COVID-19. The protocol was immunoSEQ multiplex PCR, while the TCRdb copy is restricted to in-frame clones and leaves out a portion. The table records roughly 110,000 clones, around 83% of them present only once. The source material was peripheral blood. The receptor set was obtained from a man between 65 and 79 years old with acute or convalescent COVID-19. The CDR3 runs from the conserved cysteine through the conserved F or W. The D gene is left open where the match is weak. Some rows mark clone size as missing; the rest say once, few, many or name a class of expanded clone.

CDR3nt: TGTGCTAGTGGTTTAGACATCCAGGGGGGCGATCAGCCCCAGCATTTT
CDR3aa: CASGLDIQGGDQPQHF
v_gene: TRBV12-5
abundance: NA
d_gene: TRBD1
j_gene: TRBJ1-5

CDR3nt: TGTGCCAGCAGCTCCGGCGGCGGATTGAACTATGGCTACACCTTC
CDR3aa: CASSSGGGLNYGYTF
v_gene: TRBV7-2
abundance: once
d_gene: NA
j_gene: TRBJ1-2

CDR3nt: TGCAGCGTCGCAGGGGTGGGCAACTATGGCTACACCTTC
CDR3aa: CSVAGVGNYGYTF
v_gene: TRBV29-1
abundance: NA
d_gene: NA
j_gene: TRBJ1-2

CDR3nt: TGTGCCAGCAGCTTAGAGGGCGCCTTCCACGAGCAGTACTTC
CDR3aa: CASSLEGAFHEQYF
v_gene: TRBV11-2
abundance: NA
d_gene: NA
j_gene: TRBJ2-7

CDR3nt: TGTGCCAGCAGCTTGGCCGGGGGGTGGAGCTCCTACGAGCAGTACTTC
CDR3aa: CASSLAGGWSSYEQYF
v_gene: TRBV5-4
abundance: NA
d_gene: TRBD2
j_gene: TRBJ2-7

CDR3nt: TGTGCCAGCAGCTTGGACAGGGGGCCAGAGACCCAGTACTTC
CDR3aa: CASSLDRGPETQYF
v_gene: TRBV7-2
abundance: few
d_gene: TRBD1
j_gene: TRBJ2-5

CDR3nt: TGCGCCAGCAGACCACAGGGGTCCGGGAACACCATATATTTT
CDR3aa: CASRPQGSGNTIYF
v_gene: TRBV5-1
abundance: once
d_gene: TRBD1
j_gene: TRBJ1-3

CDR3nt: TGTGCCAGCAGCCAAGATGAGGCGCTACCGTACGAGCAGTACTTC
CDR3aa: CASSQDEALPYEQYF
v_gene: TRBV14
abundance: few
d_gene: NA
j_gene: TRBJ2-7

CDR3nt: TGTGCCAGCAGCCCAGCGACCACGGGGGGGAACACCGGGGAGCTGTTTTTT
CDR3aa: CASSPATTGGNTGELFF
v_gene: TRBV5-4
abundance: NA
d_gene: TRBD2
j_gene: TRBJ2-2

CDR3nt: TGTGCCAGTAGTATCCTGGTCAGCGTGAACACTGAAGCTTTCTTT
CDR3aa: CASSILVSVNTEAFF
v_gene: TRBV19
abundance: NA
d_gene: NA
j_gene: TRBJ1-1

CDR3nt: TGCAGCGGTAGACAGACAGGGAGTAATGAAAAACTGTTTTTT
CDR3aa: CSGRQTGSNEKLFF
v_gene: TRBV29-1
abundance: NA
d_gene: TRBD1
j_gene: TRBJ1-4

CDR3nt: TGTGCCAGCAGTTACTCGACCCAGGGAGGGGAAGCTTTCTTT
CDR3aa: CASSYSTQGGEAFF
v_gene: TRBV6-6
abundance: once
d_gene: NA
j_gene: TRBJ1-1

CDR3nt: TGTGCCTGGAGTGTACTGCGACAGGGGGCCTGGGAAGTGAGAGGCTACACCTTC
CDR3aa: CAWSVLRQGAWEVRGYTF
v_gene: TRBV30
abundance: NA
d_gene: TRBD1
j_gene: TRBJ1-2

CDR3nt: TGTGCCAGCAGCTTTTGGGCGTCTGGGGCCAACGTCCTGACTTTC
CDR3aa: CASSFWASGANVLTF
v_gene: TRBV7-2
abundance: NA
d_gene: NA
j_gene: TRBJ2-6

CDR3nt: TGTGCCAGTAGTGGGGCGATTAATTCACCCCTCCACTTT
CDR3aa: CASSGAINSPLHF
v_gene: TRBV19
abundance: NA
d_gene: NA
j_gene: TRBJ1-6

CDR3nt: TGTGCCAGCAGCTACGGTTTTCTCTATAATTCACCCCTCCACTTT
CDR3aa: CASSYGFLYNSPLHF
v_gene: TRBV5-6
abundance: NA
d_gene: NA
j_gene: TRBJ1-6

CDR3nt: TGTGCCAGCAGCTTGTGGTTGCGGGACAGAGATTCACCCCTCCACTTT
CDR3aa: CASSLWLRDRDSPLHF
v_gene: TRBV5-6
abundance: NA
d_gene: TRBD1
j_gene: TRBJ1-6

CDR3nt: TGCGCCAGCAGTGAGTACAGGGGAGTTGAGGAGAAAAAACTGTTTTTT
CDR3aa: CASSEYRGVEEKKLFF
v_gene: TRBV10-2
abundance: NA
d_gene: TRBD1
j_gene: TRBJ1-4

CDR3nt: TGCGCCAGCAGGCCGGGACTGTGCCACCCGAATGCCTACGAGCAGTACTTC
CDR3aa: CASRPGLCHPNAYEQYF
v_gene: TRBV10-1
abundance: NA
d_gene: NA
j_gene: TRBJ2-7

CDR3nt: TGTGCCAGCAGGGGGACTAGGAACTACGAGCAGTACTTC
CDR3aa: CASRGTRNYEQYF
v_gene: TRBV7-3
abundance: NA
d_gene: TRBD2
j_gene: TRBJ2-7

CDR3nt: TGTGCCAGCAGCCAATTCGGGGGACGGGGCTACACCTTC
CDR3aa: CASSQFGGRGYTF
v_gene: TRBV16
abundance: NA
d_gene: NA
j_gene: TRBJ1-2

CDR3nt: TGTGCCAGCAGTTTATTAGGAGAGACAGATACGCAGTATTTT
CDR3aa: CASSLLGETDTQYF
v_gene: TRBV27
abundance: NA
d_gene: NA
j_gene: TRBJ2-3

CDR3nt: TGTGCCAGCAGCTTGGCTTCGACAGGGTTTGGTTATGGCTACACCTTC
CDR3aa: CASSLASTGFGYGYTF
v_gene: TRBV5-5
abundance: NA
d_gene: TRBD1
j_gene: TRBJ1-2

CDR3nt: TGCGCCAGCAGTACACAGGGGGAGGACACCGGGGAGCTGTTTTTT
CDR3aa: CASSTQGEDTGELFF
v_gene: TRBV10-1
abundance: NA
d_gene: TRBD1
j_gene: TRBJ2-2

CDR3nt: TGTGCCAGCAGCTTGGCCGGACAGGGTTCTGAAAAACTGTTTTTT
CDR3aa: CASSLAGQGSEKLFF
v_gene: TRBV5-4
abundance: NA
d_gene: TRBD1
j_gene: TRBJ1-4

CDR3nt: TGTGCCAGCAGGACTACAGGGTCCGAGACCCAGTACTTC
CDR3aa: CASRTTGSETQYF
v_gene: TRBV12-3/TRBV12-4
abundance: NA
d_gene: NA
j_gene: TRBJ2-5

CDR3nt: TGTGCCAGTAGTAAGGGACTAGCGGGGTCCCAAGAGACCCAGTACTTC
CDR3aa: CASSKGLAGSQETQYF
v_gene: TRBV19
abundance: NA
d_gene: TRBD2
j_gene: TRBJ2-5

CDR3nt: TGTGCCAGCAGCCAAGTCAGCAGGTTCTGGACTGAAGCTTTCTTT
CDR3aa: CASSQVSRFWTEAFF
v_gene: TRBV14
abundance: NA
d_gene: NA
j_gene: TRBJ1-1

CDR3nt: TGTGCCAGCAGCCCAAGCTCACCATTAACCCTCCACTTT
CDR3aa: CASSPSSPLTLHF
v_gene: TRBV12-3/TRBV12-4
abundance: NA
d_gene: NA
j_gene: TRBJ1-6

CDR3nt: TGTGCCAGCAGCGTAGCTGTCAGCGCGAACACCGGGGAGCTGTTTTTT
CDR3aa: CASSVAVSANTGELFF
v_gene: TRBV9
abundance: NA
d_gene: NA
j_gene: TRBJ2-2

CDR3nt: TGTGCCAGCAGCCGGGACAGGGTCAACGAGCAGTACTTC
CDR3aa: CASSRDRVNEQYF
v_gene: TRBV3-1/TRBV3-2
abundance: NA
d_gene: TRBD1
j_gene: TRBJ2-7

CDR3nt: TGTGCCAGCAGCCGGTGGGGGGGCGATTCGGATGAGCAGTTCTTC
CDR3aa: CASSRWGGDSDEQFF
v_gene: TRBV7-2
abundance: once
d_gene: NA
j_gene: TRBJ2-1

CDR3nt: TGCGCCAGCAGCTTGGGACAGGGGGGGACCGGGGAGCTGTTTTTT
CDR3aa: CASSLGQGGTGELFF
v_gene: TRBV5-1
abundance: NA
d_gene: TRBD1
j_gene: TRBJ2-2

CDR3nt: TGTGCCAGCAGTCGGACAGGGTCGGGGAAGACTGAAGCTTTCTTT
CDR3aa: CASSRTGSGKTEAFF
v_gene: TRBV6-5
abundance: NA
d_gene: TRBD1
j_gene: TRBJ1-1

CDR3nt: TGTGCCAGCAGCCGGACTAGCGGGGAAGAGACCCAGTACTTC
CDR3aa: CASSRTSGEETQYF
v_gene: TRBV7-2
abundance: NA
d_gene: TRBD2
j_gene: TRBJ2-5

CDR3nt: TGTGCCAGTAGTATAGCGGGGACAGGGGGCCATTATAGCAATCAGCCCCAGCATTTT
CDR3aa: CASSIAGTGGHYSNQPQHF
v_gene: TRBV19
abundance: NA
d_gene: TRBD1
j_gene: TRBJ1-5

CDR3nt: TGTGCCAGCAGTCTCGGGACTAGCGGTACCTACGAGCAGTACTTC
CDR3aa: CASSLGTSGTYEQYF
v_gene: TRBV6-5
abundance: NA
d_gene: TRBD2
j_gene: TRBJ2-7

CDR3nt: TGTGCCAGCAGTACCCAACTTAACACCGGGGAGCTGTTTTTT
CDR3aa: CASSTQLNTGELFF
v_gene: TRBV6-2/TRBV6-3
abundance: NA
d_gene: NA
j_gene: TRBJ2-2

CDR3nt: TGCGCCAGCAGTGAGTCGCGGGCGAACACTGAAGCTTTCTTT
CDR3aa: CASSESRANTEAFF
v_gene: TRBV10-1
abundance: NA
d_gene: NA
j_gene: TRBJ1-1

CDR3nt: TGTGCCAGCAGACTATACGGGACAGGGAACACCGGGGAGCTGTTTTTT
CDR3aa: CASRLYGTGNTGELFF
v_gene: TRBV5-8
abundance: NA
d_gene: TRBD1
j_gene: TRBJ2-2

CDR3nt: TGTGCCAGCAGCCTCGAGGGGGGGCCCCTCTATGGCTACACCTTC
CDR3aa: CASSLEGGPLYGYTF
v_gene: TRBV7-3
abundance: NA
d_gene: NA
j_gene: TRBJ1-2

CDR3nt: TGTGCCAGCAGCCCCGACAGGGTACGCACAGATACGCAGTATTTT
CDR3aa: CASSPDRVRTDTQYF
v_gene: TRBV5-6
abundance: NA
d_gene: TRBD1
j_gene: TRBJ2-3

CDR3nt: TGTGCCAGTAGTAGTGACAGGGGGCCTGATTCACCCCTCCACTTT
CDR3aa: CASSSDRGPDSPLHF
v_gene: TRBV19
abundance: few
d_gene: TRBD1
j_gene: TRBJ1-6

CDR3nt: TGTGCCACCAGTAGACAGGGGGACTCCTACAATGAGCAGTTCTTC
CDR3aa: CATSRQGDSYNEQFF
v_gene: TRBV24-1
abundance: NA
d_gene: TRBD1
j_gene: TRBJ2-1

CDR3nt: TGTGCCAGCAGCTCGGACAGGGGCTACGAGCAGTACTTC
CDR3aa: CASSSDRGYEQYF
v_gene: TRBV5-5
abundance: NA
d_gene: TRBD1
j_gene: TRBJ2-7

CDR3nt: TGTGCCAGCAGCCTACAGAGCATGAACACTGAAGCTTTCTTT
CDR3aa: CASSLQSMNTEAFF
v_gene: TRBV7-6
abundance: few
d_gene: NA
j_gene: TRBJ1-1

CDR3nt: TGTGCCAGCAGTGGGGCGGGGTCTAGCACAGATACGCAGTATTTT
CDR3aa: CASSGAGSSTDTQYF
v_gene: TRBV2
abundance: NA
d_gene: NA
j_gene: TRBJ2-3

CDR3nt: TGTGCCAGCAGCTTGGCCGGGGGGGTAGAGACCCAGTACTTC
CDR3aa: CASSLAGGVETQYF
v_gene: TRBV5-5
abundance: NA
d_gene: TRBD2
j_gene: TRBJ2-5

CDR3nt: TGTGCCATCAGTGCGCAGGGGGTCATGACTGAAGCTTTCTTT
CDR3aa: CAISAQGVMTEAFF
v_gene: TRBV10-3
abundance: NA
d_gene: TRBD1
j_gene: TRBJ1-1

CDR3nt: TGTGCCAGTAGTTTTTATTCGGCGGGGGACTCCCCGTACGAGCAGTACTTC
CDR3aa: CASSFYSAGDSPYEQYF
v_gene: TRBV19
abundance: NA
d_gene: TRBD2
j_gene: TRBJ2-7

CDR3nt: TGTGCCAGCTCCCTGGGAGGGTTAACTGAAGCTTTCTTT
CDR3aa: CASSLGGLTEAFF
v_gene: TRBV18
abundance: NA
d_gene: NA
j_gene: TRBJ1-1